Below are 22 T cell receptor beta chains sequenced from a single sample in a study of T cell responses to AZD1222 COVID-19 vaccine. Libraries were prepared by immunoSEQ multiplex PCR; TCRdb keeps only in-frame clonotypes and omits some of them. Here the sample spans 170,000 or so clones, about 93% being singletons. Sequenced material: peripheral blood, taken 28 days after the second dose of the MenACWY control vaccine. Receptor source: an adult who received the MenACWY meningococcal vaccine as a control.

CDR3 amino acids: CASSSGQGAVHEQYF. CDR3 DNA: TGTGCCAGCAGCTCCGGACAGGGGGCAGTTCACGAGCAGTACTTC. The chain links TRBV7-2 to TRBJ2-7; 11 bases agree with TRBD1. In germline, CDR1 is SGHTA, CDR2 FQGNSA. The CDR3 extends over 15 amino acids. Trimming took 4 bases from V and 5 from J; bases not matched to a gene: 7.

This clone was picked up one time. The rearrangement joins TRBV7-2 to TRBJ1-2; D remains unclear. Germline CDR1 is SGHTA and CDR2 is FQGNSA. V lost 1 base to trimming and J lost 7 bases, with 16 bases between them. CDR3 length equals 15 residues. The chain's CDR3 is CASSLEVLGSGGYTF. The CDR3 coding sequence is TGTGCCAGCAGCTTAGAAGTATTGGGGTCTGGTGGCTACACCTTC.

This clone has just a few counts. This chain connects TRBV7-2 to TRBJ1-6; D unresolved. Germline loops: CDR1 SGHTA, CDR2 FQGNSA. The CDR3 contains 13 residues. Trimming cost V 1 base and J 7 bases, with 5 bases left between them. The CDR3 region is CASSLDMNSPLHF. In DNA form, the CDR3 reads TGTGCCAGCAGCTTAGATATGAATTCACCCCTCCACTTT. Combining the CDR3 with reference TRBV7-2 and TRBJ1-6 gives the whole variable domain GAGVSQSPSNKVTEKGKDVELRCDPISGHTALYWYRQSLGQGLEFLIYFQGNSAPDKSGLPSDRFSAERTGGSVSTLTIQRTQQEDSAVYLCASSLDMNSPLHFGNGTRLTVT.

J is TRBJ2-7 and V is TRBV28; 8 nucleotides agree with TRBD1. V shed 3 bases, J shed 3 bases, and the junction held 4 bases outside the gene matches. This CDR3 region has 14 residues. Germline lookup yields CDR1 MDHEN and CDR2 SYDVKM. CDR3 sequence reads: CASSFSTGGYEQYF. The CDR3 DNA reads as TGTGCCAGCAGTTTCTCCACAGGGGGCTACGAGCAGTACTTC.

The rearrangement links TRBV6-4 to TRBJ1-1; D perhaps matches TRBD1 (5 bases). This CDR3 has 14 residues. Trimming removed 6 bases from V and 4 bases from J, with 15 bases in between. Germline V gene lookup returns CDR1 MRHNA and CDR2 SNTAGT. The CDR3 reads CASREDAGITEAFF. In DNA, the CDR3 is TGTGCCAGCAGAGAAGACGCAGGGATCACTGAAGCTTTCTTT.

The chain combines TRBV6-2 or TRBV6-3 with TRBJ2-2, with TRBD2 matching 7 bases. Germline-derived CDR1 and CDR2 are MNHEY and SVGEGT. This CDR3 is built from 17 residues. J lost 0 bases, V lost 2 bases, and 6 bases had no gene match. The CDR3 DNA sequence: TGTGCCAGCAGTTACGGCGGGCTAGCGGCGAACACCGGGGAGCTGTTTTTT. This sequence encodes CASSYGGLAANTGELFF.

The V call is TRBV5-1, the J call TRBJ1-5; perhaps TRBD1 as D (6 bases). The CDR3 runs 15 residues. Germline lookup yields CDR1 SGHRS and CDR2 YFSETQ. Trimming removed 0 bases at V and 5 bases at J, with 12 bases between. CDR3 residues: CASSLGGGGDQPQHF. CDR3 bases: TGCGCCAGCAGCTTGGGGGGGGGCGGTGATCAGCCCCAGCATTTT.

The chain recombines TRBV6-5 with TRBJ1-5; TRBD1 might be the D (5 bases). Looked up from germline, CDR1 is MNHEY and CDR2 is SVGAGI. The CDR3 contains 13 residues. Trimming pared 8 bases from V and 7 bases from J, leaving 15 bases between. CDR3 loop: CASGRGATQPQHF. Here the CDR3 DNA reads TGTGCCAGCGGCCGAGGGGCGACGCAGCCCCAGCATTTT.

This clone appeared a few times. CDR3 coding DNA: TGTGCCAGCAGTGAACGAGGGAACTATGGCTACACCTTC. Residues: CASSERGNYGYTF. The V and J genes are TRBV25-1 and TRBJ1-2, with D hard to call. This CDR3 has 13 amino acids. Trimming removed 2 bases at V and 2 bases at J, with 6 bases between. CDR1 and CDR2 from the germline V gene are MGHDK and SYGVNS.

The CDR3 DNA reads as TGTGCCTGGAGTGTTTGGGCAGGGGTTAATGAAAAACTGTTTTTT. Encoded protein: CAWSVWAGVNEKLFF. The chain carries TRBV30 and TRBJ1-4; the D gene is possibly TRBD1 (6 bases). Germline assignment: CDR1 GTSNPN and CDR2 SVGIG (reference sequence). Trimming stripped 0 bases from V and 4 bases from J, with 12 bases between. The CDR3 is 15 residues long.

In this sample, this clone turned up once. This chain connects TRBV15 to TRBJ1-4, with D perhaps matching TRBD1 (5 bases). The CDR3 sequence is 16 residues long. The germline gives CDR1 LNHNV, CDR2 YYDKDF (reference sequence). V was shortened by 0 bases and J by 8 bases, with 16 bases between the two germline ends. The CDR3 is CATSRDRTGLGEKLFF. The CDR3 DNA sequence: TGTGCCACCAGCAGAGATCGCACAGGCTTAGGGGAAAAACTGTTTTTT.

This clone has just a few counts. The chain has TRBV5-6 and TRBJ1-2, with 9 positions matching TRBD1. The CDR3 has 14 residues. Trimming at V came to 4 bases and at J to 5 bases, leaving 6 bases not matched to a gene. CDR1 and CDR2 (germline): SGHDT, YYEEEE. CDR3 DNA sequence: TGTGCCAGCAGCACGAGGACAGGGGAATATGGCTACACCTTC. Translating it yields CASSTRTGEYGYTF.

The chain joins TRBV10-3 to TRBJ1-2; maybe TRBD1 (5 bases). The CDR3 length is 14 residues. Deletions cut 6 bases from V and 3 bases from J, with 14 bases between. The germline CDR1 and CDR2 sequences are ENHRY and SYGVKD. The DNA for the CDR3 is TGTGCCATCAGGAGGTCGGGAGGGGACTATGGCTACACCTTC. Protein sequence: CAIRRSGGDYGYTF.

The chain employs TRBV2 and TRBJ1-1; the D is unclear. Germline V lookup: CDR1 SNHLY, CDR2 FYNNEI. This CDR3 contains 13 residues. Trimming left V 5 bases short and J 0 bases short, with 7 bases between. The CDR3 DNA sequence: TGTGCCAGCAGTAGGGAGATGAACACTGAAGCTTTCTTT. This translates into CASSREMNTEAFF. The variable domain in full, with the rest retrieved from reference TRBV2 and TRBJ1-1, is EPEVTQTPSHQVTQMGQEVILRCVPISNHLYFYWYRQILGQKVEFLVSFYNNEISEKSEIFDDQFSVERPDGSNFTLKIRSTKLEDSAMYFCASSREMNTEAFFGQGTRLTVV.

The rearrangement joins TRBV5-1 to TRBJ2-3; 8 nucleotides match TRBD2. The CDR3 has 16 residues. Germline V gene sequence: CDR1 SGHRS, CDR2 YFSETQ. Trimming cost V 1 base and J 0 bases; bases outside gene matches: 4. CDR3 in DNA: TGCGCCAGCAGCTTGAGGCCTAGCGGGAGCACAGATACGCAGTATTTT. Encoded protein: CASSLRPSGSTDTQYF.

The rearrangement uses TRBV5-1 and TRBJ1-6; TRBD1 is a possible D gene (5 bases). This CDR3 has 14 residues. Trimming stripped 4 bases from V and 2 bases from J, with 7 bases between. Germline V CDR1 and CDR2: SGHRS, YFSETQ. The CDR3 is CASSEDTYNSPLHF. The CDR3 coding sequence is TGCGCCAGCAGCGAGGACACCTATAATTCACCCCTCCACTTT.

The chain joins TRBV2 to TRBJ2-5, with TRBD2 matching over 8 bases. The CDR3 runs 13 residues. Germline V gives CDR1 SNHLY, CDR2 FYNNEI. V shed 5 bases, J shed 7 bases, and the junction held 6 bases outside the gene matches. The CDR3 region is CASSPDGRGTQYF. DNA for the CDR3: TGTGCCAGCAGTCCCGACGGGAGGGGGACCCAGTACTTC.

The chain links TRBV19 to TRBJ2-3; the D is unclear. The CDR3 is made up of 14 amino acids. Germline values: CDR1 LNHDA, CDR2 SQIVND (reference sequence). The germline V and J ends were trimmed by 10 bases and 3 bases, with 17 bases remaining between them. The CDR3 nucleotides are TGTGCCACCCGCCTAGGGCTAGAGACAGATACGCAGTATTTT. Translating it yields CATRLGLETDTQYF.

This chain links TRBV5-1 with TRBJ2-3; weak D call: TRBD2 (6 bases). CDR3 length: 15 residues. Between the trimmed V and J ends, which lost 4 bases and 2 bases, there was a span of 14 bases. Germline loops: CDR1 SGHRS, CDR2 YFSETQ. This CDR3 reads CASSPAGYPTDTQYF. Here the CDR3 DNA reads TGCGCCAGCAGCCCCGCGGGGTACCCCACAGATACGCAGTATTTT.

This chain links TRBV7-2 with TRBJ2-3; 11 nucleotides agree with TRBD2. Unmatched junction bases numbered 9, after V lost 2 bases and J lost 2 bases. The CDR3 totals 18 residues. Germline CDR1 and CDR2: SGHTA and FQGNSA. CDR3 in amino acids: CASSLPTRLAGLTDTQYF. The CDR3 bases are TGTGCCAGCAGCTTACCGACGCGACTAGCGGGGCTCACAGATACGCAGTATTTT.

This clone has a single count. The chain recombines TRBV7-8 with TRBJ1-2, with 10 nucleotides matching TRBD1. The trim removed 2 bases at V and 8 bases at J, leaving 8 bases unmatched. The germline V gene has CDR1 SGHVS and CDR2 FQNEAQ. The CDR3 runs 15 residues. The DNA of the CDR3 is TGTGCCAGCAGCTTATTCGGACAGGGGGGATCAGGCTACACCTTC. It codes for CASSLFGQGGSGYTF. The variable domain in full, with the rest retrieved from reference TRBV7-8 and TRBJ1-2, is GAGVSQSPRYKVAKRGQDVALRCDPISGHVSLFWYQQALGQGPEFLTYFQNEAQLDKSGLPSDRFFAERPEGSVSTLKIQRTQQEDSAVYLCASSLFGQGGSGYTFGSGTRLTVV.

The chain employs TRBV2 and TRBJ1-3; D call uncertain. The CDR3 sequence is 13 residues long. The germline V gene encodes CDR1 SNHLY and CDR2 FYNNEI. Trimming took 8 bases from V and 0 from J, leaving 8 bases between them. In nucleotides, the CDR3 is TGTGCCAGCGTTCAGAGCTCTGGAAACACCATATATTTT. Protein sequence: CASVQSSGNTIYF.